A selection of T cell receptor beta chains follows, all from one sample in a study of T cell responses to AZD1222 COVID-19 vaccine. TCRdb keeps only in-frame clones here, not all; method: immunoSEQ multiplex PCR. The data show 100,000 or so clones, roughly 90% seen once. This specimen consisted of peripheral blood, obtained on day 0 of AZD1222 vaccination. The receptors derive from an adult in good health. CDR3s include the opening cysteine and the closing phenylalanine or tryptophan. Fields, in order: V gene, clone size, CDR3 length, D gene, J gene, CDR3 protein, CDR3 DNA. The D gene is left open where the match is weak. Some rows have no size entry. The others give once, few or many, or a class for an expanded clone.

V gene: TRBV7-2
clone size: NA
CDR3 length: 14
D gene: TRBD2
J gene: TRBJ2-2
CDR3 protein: CASSFHGGTGELFF
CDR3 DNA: TGTGCCAGCAGCTTTCACGGGGGGACCGGGGAGCTGTTTTTT

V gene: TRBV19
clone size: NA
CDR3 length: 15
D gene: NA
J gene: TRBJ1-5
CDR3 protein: CASSIYFDSNQPQHF
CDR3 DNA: TGTGCCAGTAGTATTTATTTCGATAGCAATCAGCCCCAGCATTTT

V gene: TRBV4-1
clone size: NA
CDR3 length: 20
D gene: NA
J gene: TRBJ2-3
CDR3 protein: CASSQDSPVGARGGTDTQYF
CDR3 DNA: TGCGCCAGCAGCCAAGATTCCCCAGTGGGGGCTAGGGGGGGGACAGATACGCAGTATTTT

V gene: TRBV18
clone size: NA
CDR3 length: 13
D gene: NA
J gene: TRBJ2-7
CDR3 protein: CASSLGDSYEQYF
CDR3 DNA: TGTGCCAGCTCACTGGGGGATTCCTACGAGCAGTACTTC

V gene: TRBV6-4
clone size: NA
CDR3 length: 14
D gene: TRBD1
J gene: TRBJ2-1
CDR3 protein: CASGPGTGENEQFF
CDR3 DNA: TGTGCCAGCGGACCCGGGACAGGGGAGAATGAGCAGTTCTTC

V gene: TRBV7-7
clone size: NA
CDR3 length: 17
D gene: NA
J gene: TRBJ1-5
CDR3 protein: CASSLVRDPIRNQPQHF
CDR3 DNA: TGTGCTAGCAGCTTAGTTAGGGATCCCATTCGTAATCAGCCCCAGCATTTT

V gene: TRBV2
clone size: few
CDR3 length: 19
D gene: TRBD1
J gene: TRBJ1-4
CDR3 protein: CASSEKGQKTDRDNEKLFF
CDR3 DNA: TGTGCCAGCAGTGAAAAAGGCCAGAAAACTGACAGGGATAATGAAAAACTGTTTTTT

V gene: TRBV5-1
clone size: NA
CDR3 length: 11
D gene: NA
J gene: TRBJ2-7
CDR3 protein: CASSSSYEQYF
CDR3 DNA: TGCGCCAGCAGCTCGAGCTACGAGCAGTACTTC

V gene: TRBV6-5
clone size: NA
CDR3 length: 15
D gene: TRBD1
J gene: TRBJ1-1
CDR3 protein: CASSPPYRGATEAFF
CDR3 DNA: TGTGCCAGCAGTCCCCCCTACAGGGGCGCCACTGAAGCTTTCTTT

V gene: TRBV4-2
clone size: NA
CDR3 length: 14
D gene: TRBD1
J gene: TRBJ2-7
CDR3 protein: CASSRDRGSYEQYF
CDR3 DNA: TGTGCCAGCAGCCGGGACAGGGGTTCCTACGAGCAGTACTTC

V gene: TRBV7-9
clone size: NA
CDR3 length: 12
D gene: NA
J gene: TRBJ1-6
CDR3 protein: CASGENNSPLHF
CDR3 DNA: TGTGCCAGTGGAGAGAATAATTCACCCCTCCACTTT

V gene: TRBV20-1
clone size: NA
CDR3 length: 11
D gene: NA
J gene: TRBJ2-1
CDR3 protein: CSARPLNEQFF
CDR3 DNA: TGCAGTGCTAGACCCCTGAATGAGCAGTTCTTC

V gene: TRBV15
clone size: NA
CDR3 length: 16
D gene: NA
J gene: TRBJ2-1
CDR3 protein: CATSTFGTEHYNEQFF
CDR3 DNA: TGTGCCACCAGCACCTTTGGGACTGAGCACTACAATGAGCAGTTCTTC

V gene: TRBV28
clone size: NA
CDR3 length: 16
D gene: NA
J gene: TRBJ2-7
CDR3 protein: CASSFSAAGTQYEQYF
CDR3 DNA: TGTGCCAGCAGTTTCTCCGCTGCCGGGACACAGTACGAGCAGTACTTC

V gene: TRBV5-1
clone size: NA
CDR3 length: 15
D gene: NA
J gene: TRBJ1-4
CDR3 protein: CASSLEGVGNEKLFF
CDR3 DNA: TGCGCCAGCAGCTTGGAAGGGGTTGGTAATGAAAAACTGTTTTTT

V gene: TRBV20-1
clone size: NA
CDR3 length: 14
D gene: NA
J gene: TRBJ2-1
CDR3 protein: CSASLWGDYNEQFF
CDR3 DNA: TGCAGTGCTAGTTTGTGGGGGGACTACAATGAGCAGTTCTTC

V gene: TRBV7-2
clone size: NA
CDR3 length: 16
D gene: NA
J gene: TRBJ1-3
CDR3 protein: CASSLGTFSSGNTIYF
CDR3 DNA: TGTGCCAGCAGCTTAGGGACATTCAGCTCTGGAAACACCATATATTTT

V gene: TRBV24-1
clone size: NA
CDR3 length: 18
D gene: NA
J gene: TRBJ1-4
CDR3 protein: CATSYRPALKWGYEKLFF
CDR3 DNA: TGTGCCACCAGTTATCGTCCCGCCCTCAAGTGGGGATATGAAAAACTGTTTTTT

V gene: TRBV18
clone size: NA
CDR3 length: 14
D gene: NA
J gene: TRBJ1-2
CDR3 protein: CASSPGTDNYGYTF
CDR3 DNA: TGTGCCAGCTCACCAGGGACTGATAACTATGGCTACACCTTC

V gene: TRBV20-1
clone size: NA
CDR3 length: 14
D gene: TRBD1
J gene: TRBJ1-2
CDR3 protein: CSASNYQGARGYTF
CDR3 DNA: TGCAGTGCTAGTAATTACCAGGGGGCGCGTGGCTACACCTTC

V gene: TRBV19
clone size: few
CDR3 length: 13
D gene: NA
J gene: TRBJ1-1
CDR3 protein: CASSGQWYTEAFF
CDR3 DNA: TGTGCCAGTAGTGGTCAGTGGTACACTGAAGCTTTCTTT

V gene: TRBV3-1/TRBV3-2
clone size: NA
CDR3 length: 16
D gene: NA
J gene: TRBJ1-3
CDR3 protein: CASSQEYLSSGNTIYF
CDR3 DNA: TGTGCCAGCAGCCAAGAGTACCTGAGCTCTGGAAACACCATATATTTT

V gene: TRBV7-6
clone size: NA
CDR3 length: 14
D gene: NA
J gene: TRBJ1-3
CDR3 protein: CASSLESTGNTIYF
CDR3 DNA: TGTGCCAGCAGCTTAGAGTCTACTGGAAACACCATATATTTT

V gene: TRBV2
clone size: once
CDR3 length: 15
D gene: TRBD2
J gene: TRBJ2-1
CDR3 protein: CASSEGGSSGRVQFF
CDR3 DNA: TGTGCCAGCAGTGAAGGCGGTTCTAGCGGGAGGGTACAGTTCTTC

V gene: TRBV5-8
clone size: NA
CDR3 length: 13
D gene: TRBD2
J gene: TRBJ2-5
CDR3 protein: CASSLVRGGAQYF
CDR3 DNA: TGTGCCAGCAGCTTGGTTCGGGGGGGCGCCCAGTACTTC

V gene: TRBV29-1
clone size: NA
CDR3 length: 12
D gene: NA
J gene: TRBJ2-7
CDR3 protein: CSATTVSYEQYF
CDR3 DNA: TGCAGCGCCACAACAGTGTCCTACGAGCAGTACTTC

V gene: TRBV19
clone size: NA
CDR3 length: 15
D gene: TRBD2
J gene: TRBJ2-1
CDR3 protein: CASSTLAGAANEQFF
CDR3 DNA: TGTGCCAGTAGTACTCTAGCGGGAGCTGCTAATGAGCAGTTCTTC

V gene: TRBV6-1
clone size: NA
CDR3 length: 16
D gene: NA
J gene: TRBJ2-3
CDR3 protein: CASSEAQVAGTDTQYF
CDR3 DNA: TGTGCCAGCAGTGAAGCTCAGGTAGCGGGCACAGATACGCAGTATTTT

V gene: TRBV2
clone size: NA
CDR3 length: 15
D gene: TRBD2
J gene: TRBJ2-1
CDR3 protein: CASSPTSGGLNEQFF
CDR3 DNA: TGTGCCAGCAGTCCTACTAGCGGGGGGCTCAATGAGCAGTTCTTC

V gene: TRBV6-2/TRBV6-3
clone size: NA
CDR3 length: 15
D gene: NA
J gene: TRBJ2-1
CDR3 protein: CASSAPGEYYNEQFF
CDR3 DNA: TGTGCCAGCAGTGCGCCGGGAGAATACTACAATGAGCAGTTCTTC

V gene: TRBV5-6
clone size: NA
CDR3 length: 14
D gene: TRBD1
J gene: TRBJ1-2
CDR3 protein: CASSSRDRDYGYTF
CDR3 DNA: TGTGCCAGCAGCTCGCGGGACAGGGACTATGGCTACACCTTC

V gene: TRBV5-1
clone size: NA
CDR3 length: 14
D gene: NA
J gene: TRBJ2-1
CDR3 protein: CASSLASVFNEQFF
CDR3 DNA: TGCGCCAGCAGCTTGGCTAGCGTTTTCAATGAGCAGTTCTTC

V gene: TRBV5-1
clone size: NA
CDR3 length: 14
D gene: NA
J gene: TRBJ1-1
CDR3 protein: CASSLGFSGTEAFF
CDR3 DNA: TGCGCCAGCAGCTTGGGCTTCTCTGGCACTGAAGCTTTCTTT

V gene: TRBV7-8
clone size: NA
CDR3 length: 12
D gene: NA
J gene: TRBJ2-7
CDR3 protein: CAGGPDRYEQYF
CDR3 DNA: TGTGCCGGAGGCCCCGACCGCTACGAGCAGTACTTC

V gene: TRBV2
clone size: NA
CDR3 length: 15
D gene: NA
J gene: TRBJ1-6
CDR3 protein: CASIEDRDYNSPLHF
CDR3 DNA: TGTGCCAGCATTGAGGACAGAGACTATAATTCACCCCTCCACTTT

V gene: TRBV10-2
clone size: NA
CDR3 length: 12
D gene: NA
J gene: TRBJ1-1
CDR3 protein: CASGGLFTEAFF
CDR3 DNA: TGCGCCAGCGGCGGTTTGTTCACTGAAGCTTTCTTT

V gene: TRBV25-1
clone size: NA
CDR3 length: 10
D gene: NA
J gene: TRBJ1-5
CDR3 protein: CASIIQPQHF
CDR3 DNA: TGTGCCAGCATTATTCAGCCCCAGCATTTT

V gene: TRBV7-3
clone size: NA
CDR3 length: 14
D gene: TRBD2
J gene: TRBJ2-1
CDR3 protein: CASSTSGELTQQFF
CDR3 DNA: TGTGCCAGCAGCACTAGCGGGGAGCTGACCCAGCAGTTCTTC

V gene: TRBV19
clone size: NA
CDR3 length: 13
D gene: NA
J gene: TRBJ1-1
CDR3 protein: CASNTGLDTEAFF
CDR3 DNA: TGTGCCAGTAATACAGGTTTGGACACTGAAGCTTTCTTT

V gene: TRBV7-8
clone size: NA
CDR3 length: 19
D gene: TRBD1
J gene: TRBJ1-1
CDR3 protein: CASSLIGYLQGVKNTEAFF
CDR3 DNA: TGTGCCAGCAGCTTAATTGGATACTTGCAGGGGGTAAAGAACACTGAAGCTTTCTTT

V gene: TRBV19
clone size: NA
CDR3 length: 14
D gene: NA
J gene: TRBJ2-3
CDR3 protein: CASSSKRGTDTQYF
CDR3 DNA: TGTGCCAGTAGTTCTAAGCGGGGCACAGATACGCAGTATTTT

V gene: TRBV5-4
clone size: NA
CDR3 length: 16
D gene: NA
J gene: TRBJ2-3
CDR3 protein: CASTKAGAGYTDTQYF
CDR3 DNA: TGTGCCAGCACCAAGGCAGGGGCCGGGTACACAGATACGCAGTATTTT

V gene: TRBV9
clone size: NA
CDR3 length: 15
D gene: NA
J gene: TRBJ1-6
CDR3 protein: CASSVAPQLNSPLHF
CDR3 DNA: TGTGCCAGCAGCGTAGCACCGCAGCTTAATTCACCCCTCCACTTT

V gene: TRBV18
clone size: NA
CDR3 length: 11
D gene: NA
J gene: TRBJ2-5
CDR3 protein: CASSPKETQYF
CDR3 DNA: TGTGCCAGCTCACCCAAAGAGACCCAGTACTTC

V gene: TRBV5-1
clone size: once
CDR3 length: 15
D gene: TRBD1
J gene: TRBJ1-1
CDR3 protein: CASSPGQGVDTEAFF
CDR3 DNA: TGCGCCAGCAGCCCCGGACAGGGCGTAGACACTGAAGCTTTCTTT

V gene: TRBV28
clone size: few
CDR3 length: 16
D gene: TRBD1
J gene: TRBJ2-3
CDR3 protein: CASSLQGAGVGDTQYF
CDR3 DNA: TGTGCCAGCAGTTTACAGGGGGCGGGTGTTGGAGATACGCAGTATTTT

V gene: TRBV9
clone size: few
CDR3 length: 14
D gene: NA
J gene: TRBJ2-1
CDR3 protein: CASSAGVAYNEQFF
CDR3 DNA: TGTGCCAGCAGCGCGGGGGTAGCCTACAATGAGCAGTTCTTC

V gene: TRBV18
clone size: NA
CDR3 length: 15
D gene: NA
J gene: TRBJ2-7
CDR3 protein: CASSPGEGVDYEQYF
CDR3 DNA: TGTGCCAGCTCACCAGGCGAGGGGGTGGACTACGAGCAGTACTTC

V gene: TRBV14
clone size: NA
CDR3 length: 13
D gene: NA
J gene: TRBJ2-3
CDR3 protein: CASSRLVTDTQYF
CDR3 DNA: TGTGCCAGCAGCAGACTAGTAACAGATACGCAGTATTTT

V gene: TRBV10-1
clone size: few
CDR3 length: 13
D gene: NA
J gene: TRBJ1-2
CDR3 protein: CASSQDSPYGYTF
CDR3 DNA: TGCGCCAGCAGTCAGGACAGTCCCTATGGCTACACCTTC

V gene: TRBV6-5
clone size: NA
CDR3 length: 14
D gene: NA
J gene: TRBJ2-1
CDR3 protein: CASSRQNFYNEQFF
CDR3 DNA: TGTGCCAGCAGTCGACAGAACTTCTACAATGAGCAGTTCTTC

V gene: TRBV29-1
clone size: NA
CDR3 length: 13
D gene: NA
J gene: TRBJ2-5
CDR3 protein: CSVQGGSGETQYF
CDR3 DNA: TGCAGCGTTCAGGGGGGATCGGGCGAGACCCAGTACTTC

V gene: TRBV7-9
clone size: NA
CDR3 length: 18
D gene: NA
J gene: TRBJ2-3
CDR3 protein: CASSLSKLGQKATDTQYF
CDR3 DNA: TGTGCCAGCAGCTTATCAAAATTAGGACAGAAGGCCACAGATACGCAGTATTTT

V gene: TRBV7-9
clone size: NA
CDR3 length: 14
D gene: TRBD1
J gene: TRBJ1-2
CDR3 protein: CASSSRQGALGYTF
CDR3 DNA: TGTGCCAGCAGCTCCCGACAGGGGGCGCTTGGCTACACCTTC

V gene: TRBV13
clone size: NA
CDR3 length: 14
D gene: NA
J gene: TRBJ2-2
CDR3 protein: CASIYSGNTGELFF
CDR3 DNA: TGTGCCAGCATCTACAGCGGGAACACCGGGGAGCTGTTTTTT

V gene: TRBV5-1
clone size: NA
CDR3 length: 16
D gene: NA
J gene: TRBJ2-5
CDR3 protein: CASSRQVEGGQETQYF
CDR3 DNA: TGCGCCAGCAGCCGCCAAGTCGAGGGGGGACAAGAGACCCAGTACTTC

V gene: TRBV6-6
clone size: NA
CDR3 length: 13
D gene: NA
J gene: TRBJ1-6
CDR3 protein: CASSYSKDSPLHF
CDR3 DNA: TGTGCCAGCAGTTACTCGAAAGATTCACCCCTCCACTTT

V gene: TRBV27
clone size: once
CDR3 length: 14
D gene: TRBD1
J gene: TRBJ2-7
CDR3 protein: CASSSGQGPYEQYF
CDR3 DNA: TGTGCCAGCAGTTCGGGACAGGGGCCCTACGAGCAGTACTTC

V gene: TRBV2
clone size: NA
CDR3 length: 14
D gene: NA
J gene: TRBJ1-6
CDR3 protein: CATSPGQSNSPLHF
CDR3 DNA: TGTGCCACCAGCCCCGGACAGTCTAATTCACCCCTCCACTTT

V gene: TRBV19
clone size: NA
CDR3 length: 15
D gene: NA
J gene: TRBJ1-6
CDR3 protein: CASSIPSEANSPLHF
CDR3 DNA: TGTGCCAGTAGTATCCCGTCAGAAGCCAATTCACCCCTCCACTTT